The present TCR beta chain was sequenced within a study of blood T cells in healthy people across ages. Points from the study as a whole: As age increased, TCR beta diversity per million T cells fell in a roughly linear fashion.

This CDR3 comprises 16 residues. From germline, CDR1 is SGHRS and CDR2 YFSETQ. Trimming took off 0 bases at V and 4 bases at J, with 16 bases between the two ends. About this clonotype itself: The antigen remains undetermined.

The second PCR ran roughly 6 to 11 cycles with a sample-barcoded 5' primer and J-beta primers. TCRdb ran MiXCR on the 5' RACE reads and lists one entry per CDR3 protein. The sample has some 930,000 distinct CDR3 sequences, 25% to 30% seen once. This same sample was also taken into another study, of T cells of mothers and their children. Turning to that study: All donors were healthy and Caucasian; they were a few mothers and their six children. Within related and unrelated pairs, thymic selection shapes TCR recombination output in a similar way.

The chain carries TRBV5-1 and TRBJ1-2, with a possible D match to TRBD1 (6 bases). The specimen sequenced was blood. The source is a woman aged 40 to 55 in good health. CDR3 sequence: CASSLVPGGDTYGYTF. CDR3 nucleotides: TGCGCCAGCAGCTTGGTTCCCGGGGGCGATACCTATGGCTACACCTTC.